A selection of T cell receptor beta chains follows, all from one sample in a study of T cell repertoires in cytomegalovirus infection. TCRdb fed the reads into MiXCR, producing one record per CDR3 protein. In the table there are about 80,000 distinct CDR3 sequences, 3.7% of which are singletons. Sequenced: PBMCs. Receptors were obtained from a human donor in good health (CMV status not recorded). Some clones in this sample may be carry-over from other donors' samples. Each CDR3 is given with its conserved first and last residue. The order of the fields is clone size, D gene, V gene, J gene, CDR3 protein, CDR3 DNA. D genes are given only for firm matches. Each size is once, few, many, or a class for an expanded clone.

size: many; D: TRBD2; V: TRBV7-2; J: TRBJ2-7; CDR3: CASSLERGNYEQYF; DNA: TGTGCCAGCAGCTTGGAGCGGGGGAACTACGAGCAGTACTTC
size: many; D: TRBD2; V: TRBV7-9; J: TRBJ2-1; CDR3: CASSSWTSGEHNEQFF; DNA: TGTGCCAGCAGCTCCTGGACTAGCGGTGAACACAATGAGCAGTTCTTC
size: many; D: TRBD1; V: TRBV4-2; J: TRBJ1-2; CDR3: CASSPNVRQGYGYTF; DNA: TGTGCCAGCAGCCCTAACGTAAGACAGGGTTATGGCTACACCTTC
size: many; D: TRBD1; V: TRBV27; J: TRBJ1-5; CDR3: CASSLGQGTEEHF; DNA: TGTGCCAGCAGTTTGGGGCAAGGGACAGAAGAGCATTTT
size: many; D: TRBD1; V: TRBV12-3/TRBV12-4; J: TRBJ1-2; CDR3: CASSSGQGDYGYTF; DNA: TGTGCCAGCAGTTCCGGACAGGGCGATTATGGCTACACCTTC
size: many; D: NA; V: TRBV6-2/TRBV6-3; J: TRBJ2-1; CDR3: CASSYSWGNEQFF; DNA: TGTGCCAGCAGTTACTCGTGGGGAAATGAGCAGTTCTTC
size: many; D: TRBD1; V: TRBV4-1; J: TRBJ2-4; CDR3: CASSLLGTGENIQYF; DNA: TGCGCCAGCAGCCTCCTGGGGACAGGGGAAAACATTCAGTACTTC
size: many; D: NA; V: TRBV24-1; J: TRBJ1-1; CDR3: CATSDFEGTEAFF; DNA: TGTGCCACCAGTGATTTCGAGGGGACTGAAGCTTTCTTT
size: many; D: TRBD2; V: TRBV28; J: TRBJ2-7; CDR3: CASSPQGLGLSYEQYF; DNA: TGTGCCAGCAGTCCCCAGGGACTAGGACTCTCCTACGAGCAGTACTTC
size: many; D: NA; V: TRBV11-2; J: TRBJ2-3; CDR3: CASSLNELISGSGTQYF; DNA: TGTGCCAGCAGCTTAAATGAACTTATCTCGGGAAGCGGTACGCAGTATTTT
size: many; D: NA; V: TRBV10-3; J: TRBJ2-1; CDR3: CAISADSAEQFF; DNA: TGTGCCATCAGTGCCGACAGCGCTGAGCAGTTCTTC
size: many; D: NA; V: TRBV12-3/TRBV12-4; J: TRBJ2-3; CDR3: CASSFVGASTDTQYF; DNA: TGTGCCAGCAGTTTTGTTGGCGCAAGCACAGATACGCAGTATTTT
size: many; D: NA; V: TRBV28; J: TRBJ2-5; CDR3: CASTLPPQETQYF; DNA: TGTGCCAGCACCCTACCTCCTCAAGAGACCCAGTACTTC
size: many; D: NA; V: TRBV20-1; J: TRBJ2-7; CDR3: CSARLQGKTYEQYF; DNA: TGCAGTGCCAGACTACAGGGAAAGACCTACGAGCAGTACTTC
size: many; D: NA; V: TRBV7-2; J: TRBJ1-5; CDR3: CASSVRSNQPQHF; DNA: TGTGCCAGCAGCGTAAGATCCAATCAGCCCCAGCATTTT
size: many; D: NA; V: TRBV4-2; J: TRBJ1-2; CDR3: CASSPSGSGYGYTF; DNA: TGTGCCAGCAGTCCATCAGGGAGCGGCTATGGCTACACCTTC
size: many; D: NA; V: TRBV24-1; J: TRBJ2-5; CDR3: CATSAAETQYF; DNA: TGTGCCACCAGTGCGGCGGAGACCCAGTACTTC
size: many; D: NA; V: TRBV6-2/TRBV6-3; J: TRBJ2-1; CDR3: CASSYSRNEQFF; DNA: TGTGCCAGCAGTTACTCTAGAAATGAGCAGTTCTTC
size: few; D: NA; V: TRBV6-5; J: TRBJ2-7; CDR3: CASSLFFSSSYEQYF; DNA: TGTGCCAGCAGTTTATTCTTCAGTTCCTCCTACGAGCAGTACTTC
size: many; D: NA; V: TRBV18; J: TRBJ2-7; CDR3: CASSPAPKGYFSYEQYF; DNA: TGTGCCAGCTCACCAGCCCCAAAGGGCTACTTCTCCTACGAGCAGTACTTC
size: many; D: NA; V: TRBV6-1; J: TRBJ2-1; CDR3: CASSLIAGSYNEQFF; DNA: TGTGCCAGCAGCCTGATCGCGGGGTCCTACAATGAGCAGTTCTTC
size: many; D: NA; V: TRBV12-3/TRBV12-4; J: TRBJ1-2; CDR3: CASSSVGNYGYTF; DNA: TGTGCCAGCAGCTCCGTAGGGAACTATGGCTACACCTTC
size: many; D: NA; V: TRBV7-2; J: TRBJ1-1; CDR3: CASSLSVEAFF; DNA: TGTGCCAGCAGCCTGAGTGTCGAAGCTTTCTTT
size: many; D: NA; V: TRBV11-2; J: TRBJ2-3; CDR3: CASSSYPSSNSDTQYF; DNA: TGTGCCAGCAGCTCTTATCCATCCTCGAATTCAGATACGCAGTATTTT
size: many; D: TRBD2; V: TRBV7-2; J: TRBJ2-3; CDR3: CASSLSTAGGLTDTQYF; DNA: TGTGCCAGCAGCTTAAGTACAGCGGGGGGGCTTACAGATACGCAGTATTTT
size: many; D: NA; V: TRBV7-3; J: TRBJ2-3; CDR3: CASSWRSTDTQYF; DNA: TGTGCCAGCAGTTGGCGATCCACAGATACGCAGTATTTT
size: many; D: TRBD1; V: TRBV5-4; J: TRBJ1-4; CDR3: CASSLNRGTLNEKLFF; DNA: TGTGCCAGCAGCTTAAACAGGGGTACGCTTAATGAAAAACTGTTTTTT
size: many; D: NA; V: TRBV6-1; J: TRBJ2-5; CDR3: CASRPNTGSVEETQYF; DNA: TGTGCCAGCAGACCCAATACAGGGAGCGTGGAAGAGACCCAGTACTTC
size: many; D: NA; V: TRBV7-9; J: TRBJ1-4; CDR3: CASSRDGTATNEKLFF; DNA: TGTGCCAGCAGCCGAGACGGGACTGCAACTAATGAAAAACTGTTTTTT
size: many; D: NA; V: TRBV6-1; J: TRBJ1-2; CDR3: CASTEGPRYSYGYTF; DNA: TGTGCCAGCACCGAGGGACCGAGGTATAGCTATGGCTACACCTTC
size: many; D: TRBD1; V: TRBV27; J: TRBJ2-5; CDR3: CASSISGQGGRETQYF; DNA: TGTGCCAGCAGTATATCCGGACAGGGCGGCCGAGAGACCCAGTACTTC
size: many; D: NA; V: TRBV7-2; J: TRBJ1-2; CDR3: CASSLQGTNYGYTF; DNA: TGTGCCAGCAGCTTACAGGGGACTAACTATGGCTACACCTTC
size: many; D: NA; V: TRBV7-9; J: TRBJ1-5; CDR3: CASSSMSDNQPQHF; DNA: TGTGCCAGCAGCTCAATGTCGGACAATCAGCCCCAGCATTTT
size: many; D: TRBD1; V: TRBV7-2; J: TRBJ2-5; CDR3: CASSRRGSGTGGETQYF; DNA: TGTGCCAGCAGCCGCAGGGGTTCCGGGACAGGCGGGGAGACCCAGTACTTC
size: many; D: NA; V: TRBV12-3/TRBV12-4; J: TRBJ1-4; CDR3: CASSSRNGDEKLFF; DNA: TGTGCCAGCAGCTCAAGGAACGGGGATGAAAAACTGTTTTTT
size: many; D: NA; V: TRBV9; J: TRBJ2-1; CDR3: CASSVHLRDVDEQFF; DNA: TGTGCCAGCAGCGTTCACCTCAGGGATGTCGATGAGCAGTTCTTC
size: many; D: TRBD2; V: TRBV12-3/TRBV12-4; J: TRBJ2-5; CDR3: CASTKWGGDQETQYF; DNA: TGTGCCAGCACTAAGTGGGGGGGTGACCAAGAGACCCAGTACTTC
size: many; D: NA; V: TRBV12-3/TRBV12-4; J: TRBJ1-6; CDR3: CASREVRGDSPLHF; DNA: TGTGCCAGCCGCGAGGTTAGGGGTGATTCACCCCTCCACTTT
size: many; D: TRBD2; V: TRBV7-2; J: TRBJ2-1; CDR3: CASSLALANNEQFF; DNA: TGTGCCAGCAGCTTAGCACTAGCGAACAATGAGCAGTTCTTC
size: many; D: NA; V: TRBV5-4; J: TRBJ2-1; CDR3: CASSPRVRGTYNEQFF; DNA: TGTGCCAGCAGCCCGAGGGTACGGGGGACCTACAATGAGCAGTTCTTC
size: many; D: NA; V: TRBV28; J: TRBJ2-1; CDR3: CASSSHQEAYNEQFF; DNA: TGTGCCAGCAGTTCACACCAGGAGGCATACAATGAGCAGTTCTTC